This T cell receptor (beta chain) was identified during a study of cytomegalovirus exposure and HLA in healthy donors. As concerns this clone: What it binds is not known.

CDR3 length equals 17 residues. Trimming cost V 5 bases and J 5 bases; bases outside gene matches: 8. Looked up from germline, CDR1 is MDHEN and CDR2 is SYDVKM. Study-wide results and caveats: Most TCR beta V segments were productive about 87% or about 30% of the time in an earlier analysis. In a later analysis, across HLA loci, associated TCR counts were highest for DRB1, lowest for HLA-C.

Donors counted as nominally healthy when sampled, yet unrecorded immune exposures were likely. PCR involved 60 Vbeta and 13 Jbeta primers. TCRdb keeps only in-frame clones here, not all; method: immunoSEQ multiplex PCR. Of fewer than 120,000 clones in the sample, about 80% were seen once. The chain links TRBV28 to TRBJ2-2; 13 bases match TRBD2. The TCR originated in a woman aged 55-70 years in good health and CMV-seropositive. Sequencing was carried out using PBMCs. The CDR3 region is CASSQLRTSGRTGELFF. The DNA of the CDR3 is TGTGCCAGCAGTCAACTCAGGACTAGCGGGAGAACCGGGGAGCTGTTTTTT. Using reference TRBV28 and TRBJ2-2 for the parts outside the CDR3, the full variable domain is DVKVTQSSRYLVKRTGEKVFLECVQDMDHENMFWYRQDPGLGLRLIYFSYDVKMKEKGDIPEGYSVSREKKERFSLILESASTNQTSMYLCASSQLRTSGRTGELFFGEGSRLTVL.